This TCR beta chain was captured by sequencing in a study of cytomegalovirus exposure and HLA in healthy donors. Study results and caveats: Most TCRs appeared rarely, but some public TCRs recurred in many donors. Under in vitro conditions, three CMV-associated chains were confirmed as specific for CMV antigens. Researchers catalogued about 160 TCR beta chains as cytomegalovirus-associated.

Concerning this clone: The target antigen is unknown.

Libraries were prepared by immunoSEQ multiplex PCR; TCRdb keeps only in-frame clonotypes and omits some of them. The data hold roughly 62,000 clones, with around 90% observed a single time. The source material was PBMCs. This sequence originates from a woman younger than 45 in good health and CMV-seronegative.

The CDR3 DNA follows: TGTGCCAGCAGCGACCTGCCGGGACAGGGAACACCCAATGAGCAGTTCTTC. Its protein product is CASSDLPGQGTPNEQFF. This sequence joins TRBV9 and TRBJ2-1; 9 bases line up with TRBD1. The length of the CDR3 is 17 residues. The V and J ends lost 3 bases and 6 bases, in that order; junction bases with no gene match: 13. From germline, CDR1 is SGDLS and CDR2 YYNGEE.